What follows are 12 T cell receptor beta chains derived from one specimen sequenced in a study of PD-1 blockade in classical Hodgkin lymphoma. The protocol was immunoSEQ multiplex PCR, while the TCRdb copy is restricted to in-frame clones and leaves out a portion. The sample records 20,000 or so clones, 83% being singletons. Described time point: cycle 4 day 1 (C4D1), after less than seven weeks of nivolumab. Exposure to brentuximab vedotin varied, and each patient had relapsed following autologous stem cell transplantation. Starting with thawed PBMCs, CD4+ T cells were purified by magnetic negative selection. Sequencing was performed on CD4+ T cells from blood, taken before the fourth cycle of nivolumab. The source is a human donor with classical Hodgkin lymphoma.

The gene calls are TRBV19 and TRBJ2-1; 8 nucleotides agree with TRBD2. The CDR3 loop spans 16 amino acids. V trimming: 3 bases; J trimming: 9 bases; junction bases outside the gene matches: 13. Germline V lookup: CDR1 LNHDA, CDR2 SQIVND (reference sequence). The CDR3 spells CASSIRTSSLVSEQFF. The CDR3 DNA sequence: TGTGCCAGTAGTATTAGGACTAGCAGTTTGGTAAGTGAGCAGTTCTTC.

The CDR3 bases are TGCGCCAGCAGCCAAGGCGGATACAATGAGCAGTTCTTC. Its translation is CASSQGGYNEQFF. V gene TRBV4-1 combines with J gene TRBJ2-1; D is unresolved. The germline V and J ends were trimmed by 1 base and 4 bases, with 5 bases remaining between them. The CDR3 sequence is 13 residues long. CDR1 is MGHRA and CDR2 is YSYEKL in the germline V gene.

The V and J genes are TRBV23-1 and TRBJ2-7; 12 bases are shared with TRBD2. TRBV23-1 is filed as an ORF, its function uncertain. V shed 3 bases, J shed 0 bases, and the junction held 12 bases outside the gene matches. The CDR3 runs to 19 residues. The CDR3 DNA reads TGCGCCAGCAGTCACCCCAAAGGACTAGCGGGACTGAGCTCCTACGAGCAGTACTTC. Translated, it gives CASSHPKGLAGLSSYEQYF.

The rearrangement uses TRBV9 and TRBJ2-5, with D uncertain. Germline assignment: CDR1 SGDLS and CDR2 YYNGEE. V lost 0 bases and J 5 bases, leaving 14 bases between the germline ends. CDR3 length: 15 amino acids. The CDR3 loop is CASSVGGVGGETQYF. The CDR3 DNA reads TGTGCCAGCAGCGTAGGTGGGGTGGGTGGGGAGACCCAGTACTTC.

V usage is TRBV25-1 and J usage is TRBJ2-7; 7 bases are a match to TRBD1. Germline V CDR1 and CDR2: MGHDK, SYGVNS. The CDR3 has 15 residues. J gave up 4 bases and V 1 base, and 7 bases lay outside the gene matches. CDR3 in amino acids: CASSESAGQDYEQYF. The CDR3 region has the DNA TGTGCCAGCAGTGAATCGGCAGGACAGGATTACGAGCAGTACTTC.

This chain uses TRBV6-1 with TRBJ2-7; 9 positions match TRBD2. CDR1 MNHNS and CDR2 SASEGT come from the germline V gene. The CDR3 totals 14 residues. With V trimmed by 4 bases and J by 0 bases, 1 base remained unmatched. CDR3 nucleotide sequence: TGTGCCAGCAGTGGGACTAGCGACTCCTACGAGCAGTACTTC. This codes for CASSGTSDSYEQYF.

The chain recombines TRBV4-1 with TRBJ2-3, with D possibly called TRBD1 or TRBD2 (5 bases each). V was shortened by 4 bases and J by 2 bases, with 13 bases between the two germline ends. CDR3 length equals 15 residues. Germline V CDR1 and CDR2: MGHRA, YSYEKL. The CDR3 reads CASSLTWGYTDTQYF. The CDR3, as DNA: TGCGCCAGCAGCCTCACATGGGGGTACACAGATACGCAGTATTTT.

This clone was seen a single time. The chain couples TRBV15 to TRBJ2-4; TRBD1 agrees at 9 bases. The CDR3 extends over 17 amino acids. Looked up from germline, CDR1 is LNHNV and CDR2 is YYDKDF (reference sequence). Trimming took 5 bases from V and 0 from J; bases not matched to a gene: 8. CDR3 sequence reads: CATSPKQGALAKNIQYF. In nucleotides, the CDR3 is TGTGCCACCAGCCCTAAACAGGGGGCCCTAGCCAAAAACATTCAGTACTTC.

The chain carries TRBV6-4 and TRBJ2-1, with D possibly being TRBD2 (6 bases). This CDR3 region has 12 residues. The germline gives CDR1 MRHNA, CDR2 SNTAGT. Between the trimmed V and J ends, which lost 9 bases and 3 bases, there was a span of 9 bases. The CDR3 nucleotides read TGTGCCAGGGGGGACTTCTACAATGAGCAGTTCTTC. It yields the protein CARGDFYNEQFF.

This clone showed up just once. CDR3 sequence: CASSLSLAGVNHESYEQYF. The CDR3 region has the DNA TGTGCCAGCAGTCTGTCACTAGCGGGAGTTAATCATGAGTCCTACGAGCAGTACTTC. V usage is TRBV27 and J usage is TRBJ2-7; 11 bases match TRBD2. Per germline, CDR1 MNHEY and CDR2 SMNVEV (reference sequence). CDR3 length: 19 residues. The V and J ends lost 5 bases and 1 base, in that order; junction bases with no gene match: 16.

The chain links TRBV28 to TRBJ2-4; possibly TRBD1 for D (6 bases). Germline CDR1 is MDHEN and CDR2 is SYDVKM. The V and J ends lost 4 bases and 3 bases respectively, with 10 bases between them. The CDR3 is made up of 14 amino acids. The CDR3: CASSSGQIKNIQYF. The CDR3 nucleotides are TGTGCCAGCAGTTCCGGACAGATCAAAAACATTCAGTACTTC.

This chain joins TRBV19 and TRBJ1-5; D remains unclear. The ends were cut back, 6 bases at V and 2 bases at J, with 5 bases in the middle. The CDR3 runs to 12 residues. Germline V CDR1 and CDR2: LNHDA, SQIVND (reference sequence). CDR3 loop: CASSTGNQPQHF. DNA for the CDR3: TGTGCCAGTAGCACGGGCAATCAGCCCCAGCATTTT.